This T cell receptor beta chain was identified in a study of OX40 agonist ivuxolimab in advanced cancers. This clone showed up just once. The antigen is unknown. Method: immunoSEQ multiplex PCR; TCRdb's copy keeps in-frame clones and lacks some. Among fewer than 70,000 clones listed, about 84% were seen once. Study-wide points: Antigen targets of the expanded peripheral T cells went undetermined.

This specimen was CD4+ or CD8+ T cells sorted from blood, taken in a trial of the OX40 agonist ivuxolimab. The sequence came from an adult with an advanced solid tumor such as melanoma, head and neck, liver or kidney cancer.

CDR3 sequence: CASSLSGETQYF. The CDR3 coding sequence is TGTGCCAGCAGTTTATCTGGTGAGACCCAGTACTTC. This chain uses TRBV27 with TRBJ2-5, with D hard to call. V was pared by 0 bases and J by 5 bases, with 4 bases between. CDR3 size: 12 residues. Germline V CDR1 and CDR2: MNHEY, SMNVEV (reference sequence).